The clone carrying this TCR beta chain was found many times. Relative to the germline gene, one junction end is altered; a read error may explain this. The sample belongs to a study of blood T cell repertoires in COVID-19. The wider study: Samples of COVID-19 (acute and convalescent) were obtained from the United States, Italy and Spain.

Generated by immunoSEQ multiplex PCR, the TCRdb table keeps only in-frame clones and is missing some. The sample shows around 250,000 clones, around four fifths of them seen only once. This CDR3 is 14 amino acids long. Germline CDR1 reads SGHRS; CDR2 reads YFSETQ. This chain uses TRBV5-1 with TRBJ1-1; no clear D gene. The sequenced sample was PBMCs or T cells enriched from blood (not recorded which). This TCR was recovered from a man aged 25 to 40 with acute COVID-19. CDR3 in DNA: TGTGCCAGCAGCTCACTAGTGGGGAGGCCTGAAGCTTTCTTT. It is translated as CASSSLVGRPEAFF.